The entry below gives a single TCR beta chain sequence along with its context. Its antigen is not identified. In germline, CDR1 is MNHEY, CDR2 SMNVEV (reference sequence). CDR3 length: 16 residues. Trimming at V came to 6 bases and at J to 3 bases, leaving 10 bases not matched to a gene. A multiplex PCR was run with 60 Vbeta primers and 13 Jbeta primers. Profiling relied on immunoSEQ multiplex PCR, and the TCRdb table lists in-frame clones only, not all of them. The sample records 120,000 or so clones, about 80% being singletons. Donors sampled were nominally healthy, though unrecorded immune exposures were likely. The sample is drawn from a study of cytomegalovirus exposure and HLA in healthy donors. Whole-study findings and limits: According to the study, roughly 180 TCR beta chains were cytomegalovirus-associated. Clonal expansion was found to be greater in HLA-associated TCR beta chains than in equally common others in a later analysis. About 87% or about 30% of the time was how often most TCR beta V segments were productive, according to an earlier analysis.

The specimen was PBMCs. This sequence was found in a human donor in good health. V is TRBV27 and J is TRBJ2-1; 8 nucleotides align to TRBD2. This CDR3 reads CASRGGGGTYYNEQFF. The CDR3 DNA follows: TGTGCCAGCAGAGGAGGCGGGGGGACGTACTACAATGAGCAGTTCTTC.